Listed here is a single TCR beta chain. Authors' data handling: Reference gene primer amplification yielded estimated nucleated cell counts. Assay used: immunoSEQ multiplex PCR; TCRdb lists only in-frame clones, some missing. V and J calls and clone size come straight from that table; D and trimming were deduced from the DNA. This table holds over 85,000 clones, around 90% found once. The CDR3 has 15 amino acids. The junction had 7 bases not matched to a gene; V was cut back by 2 bases and J by 9 bases. CDR1 is WNHNN and CDR2 is SYGVQD in the germline V gene (reference sequence). This sample stems from a study of blood T cell repertoires in COVID-19. Study background: Samples taken during acute and convalescent COVID-19 were collected in the United States, Italy and Spain. The cDNA or gDNA used as material had been derived from T cells, B-cell-depleted T cells, or PBMCs.

This receptor was obtained from a woman aged 70-85 years with acute or convalescent COVID-19. The specimen sequenced was peripheral blood. The gene calls are TRBV10-1 and TRBJ2-1; 10 nucleotides match TRBD2. Here the CDR3 DNA reads TGCGCCAGCAGTGAGCTGGTAGCGGGAGGTGCTGAGCAGTTCTTC. This sequence encodes CASSELVAGGAEQFF.